Listed below are T cell receptor beta chains from one sample, sequenced in a study of T cell responses to AZD1222 COVID-19 vaccine. The data were produced by immunoSEQ multiplex PCR, yet TCRdb's version contains in-frame clones alone and is incomplete. The table records 150,000 or so clones, over 85% of them present only once. The sequenced sample was peripheral blood, obtained on day 0 of AZD1222 vaccination. These receptors came from an adult in good health. The CDR3 runs from the conserved cysteine through the conserved F or W. The D gene is left open where the match is weak. The size of a clone is reported for some rows only, either as once, few or many, or as a class for expanded clones.

TGTGCCAGTTCCGAAAGAGGGGGTTCGGATATGGATACGCAGTATTTT	CASSERGGSDMDTQYF	NA	TRBV5-6	TRBJ2-3	NA
TGTGCCAGCAGCGAGAGGGGACAGCGTTCACCCCTCCACTTT	CASSERGQRSPLHF	NA	TRBV7-3	TRBJ1-6	TRBD1
TGTGCCAGTAGTTATGGTTCCTACGAGCAGTACTTC	CASSYGSYEQYF	NA	TRBV19	TRBJ2-7	NA
TGTGCCAGCAGCCAAGACAGGGATGGCTATGGCTACACCTTC	CASSQDRDGYGYTF	NA	TRBV4-2	TRBJ1-2	NA
TGTGCCAGCAGTGGAACTGGACAGGGGGATTACACTGAAGCTTTCTTT	CASSGTGQGDYTEAFF	NA	TRBV27	TRBJ1-1	TRBD1
TGTGCCATCAGTGGGGCCGTAGGGGAAGCTTTCTTT	CAISGAVGEAFF	NA	TRBV10-3	TRBJ1-1	NA
TGTGCCAGTAGTCGCCCCTGGACTAGCGGAACCTACAATGAGCAGTTCTTC	CASSRPWTSGTYNEQFF	NA	TRBV19	TRBJ2-1	TRBD2
TGTGCCAGCACTGGGGGGTCTGTCTACGAGCAGTACTTC	CASTGGSVYEQYF	NA	TRBV2	TRBJ2-7	NA
TGTGCCAGTAGACAGTTTGGAAACACCATATATTTT	CASRQFGNTIYF	NA	TRBV19	TRBJ1-3	NA
TGCGCCAGCAGCCAAGATGAACAAACTGGAAACACCATATATTTT	CASSQDEQTGNTIYF	NA	TRBV4-1	TRBJ1-3	NA
TGTGCCAGCAGCCTCCGGGGGGGACTAGCAAGCCCCTCGTCCTACAATGAGCAGTTCTTC	CASSLRGGLASPSSYNEQFF	NA	TRBV9	TRBJ2-1	TRBD2
TGTGCCAGCGGACAGGGGGCTATCTCTGGAAACACCATATATTTT	CASGQGAISGNTIYF	NA	TRBV14	TRBJ1-3	TRBD1
TGTGCCAGCAGTTTTCTGGAGGGTCAGCCCCAGCATTTT	CASSFLEGQPQHF	NA	TRBV27	TRBJ1-5	NA
TGTGCCACTCTTATGAACACTGAAGCTTTCTTT	CATLMNTEAFF	once	TRBV6-5	TRBJ1-1	NA
TGTGCCACCAGTGATCCCGGGACAGGGGTGAGCAATCAGCCCCAGCATTTT	CATSDPGTGVSNQPQHF	NA	TRBV24-1	TRBJ1-5	TRBD1
TGCGCCAGCAGCGCTGACGGGGTGAACACTGAAGCTTTCTTT	CASSADGVNTEAFF	NA	TRBV5-1	TRBJ1-1	NA
TGTGCCAGCAGCTTAGTCTCTTGGGCTGAAGCTTTCTTT	CASSLVSWAEAFF	NA	TRBV7-2	TRBJ1-1	NA
TGTGCCTGGAACTCTCTAGCGGGAGGGCCCAATCAGTACTTC	CAWNSLAGGPNQYF	NA	TRBV30	TRBJ2-7	TRBD2
TGTGCCAGCAGTCCCCCGAACACTGAAGCTTTCTTT	CASSPPNTEAFF	NA	TRBV28	TRBJ1-1	NA
TGTGCCAGTAGTACTCCGACAGGGAGCCAAAACATTCAGTACTTC	CASSTPTGSQNIQYF	NA	TRBV19	TRBJ2-4	TRBD1
TGTGCCAGCAGTTATTCCCCGGTGCTGGGAAAGTTCTTC	CASSYSPVLGKFF	NA	TRBV6-2/TRBV6-3	TRBJ2-1	NA
TGTGCCTGGAGTGTTAACTATGGCTACACCTTC	CAWSVNYGYTF	NA	TRBV30	TRBJ1-2	NA
TGCGCCAGCAGCCAAGAGATTCCCGGGACAGCCAACCCTCGGGGGGCCAACGTCCTGACTTTC	CASSQEIPGTANPRGANVLTF	once	TRBV4-3	TRBJ2-6	TRBD1
TGCGCCAGCAGCCAAGGGTCGACAGGGAACTATGGCTACACCTTC	CASSQGSTGNYGYTF	NA	TRBV4-3	TRBJ1-2	TRBD1
TGTGCCAGTAGTCTAGGGACTACGACTGGGGAGCAGTTCTTC	CASSLGTTTGEQFF	NA	TRBV19	TRBJ2-1	TRBD2
TGTGCCAGCAGCAGATCGTGGGATTACGGCTACACCTTC	CASSRSWDYGYTF	NA	TRBV9	TRBJ1-2	NA
TGTGCCAGCAGCCCACCCGGGACAGGGAGGTTCGGTGACTATGGCTACACCTTC	CASSPPGTGRFGDYGYTF	NA	TRBV9	TRBJ1-2	TRBD1
TGCGCCAGCAGCTTCGAGATAGCGTCCAATGAGCAGTTCTTC	CASSFEIASNEQFF	once	TRBV5-1	TRBJ2-1	NA
TGTGCCAGCAGCCCCTACCCCCCTGGGTACTTC	CASSPYPPGYF	NA	TRBV2	TRBJ2-5	NA
TGCGCCAGCAGCTTGGATCCTAGTGGGAACACTGAAGCTTTCTTT	CASSLDPSGNTEAFF	once	TRBV5-1	TRBJ1-1	NA
TGTGCCAGCAGCGTAGCTAGGGGCCCAGAGACCCAGTACTTC	CASSVARGPETQYF	NA	TRBV9	TRBJ2-5	NA
TGTGCCAGCAGCGGGCTGAGACAAGCGGGCGGCTATGGCTACACCTTC	CASSGLRQAGGYGYTF	NA	TRBV9	TRBJ1-2	NA
TGTGCCAGCTCACTGGGAGCGGGGGGCCTCAATGAGCAGTTCTTC	CASSLGAGGLNEQFF	NA	TRBV18	TRBJ2-1	TRBD2
TGTGCCAGTAGTATACGGGGGGGCAACGGTGAAAAACTGTTTTTT	CASSIRGGNGEKLFF	once	TRBV19	TRBJ1-4	NA
TGTGCCAGCAGGACAGGGTGGAACACTGAAGCTTTCTTT	CASRTGWNTEAFF	NA	TRBV12-3/TRBV12-4	TRBJ1-1	TRBD1
TGTGCCAGCAGCCCCGATGGGGGGTCTGGGAATTCACCCCTCCACTTT	CASSPDGGSGNSPLHF	NA	TRBV5-6	TRBJ1-6	NA
TGTGCCAGCAGTAAGGGATCTGAGCAGTTCTTC	CASSKGSEQFF	once	TRBV27	TRBJ2-1	NA
TGTGCCAGCAGGGGACTAGCGGGAAGTAGGGCCAAAAACATTCAGTACTTC	CASRGLAGSRAKNIQYF	NA	TRBV28	TRBJ2-4	TRBD2
TGTGCCAGTACCCAGGGGCTCGGCCAGCCCCAGCATTTT	CASTQGLGQPQHF	NA	TRBV12-3/TRBV12-4	TRBJ1-5	NA
TGCAGTGCTAGTTCCTACGAGCAGTACTTC	CSASSYEQYF	once	TRBV20-1	TRBJ2-7	NA
TGTGCCAGTAGCCGTCCGACAGGGGGCCACGACGAGCAGTACTTC	CASSRPTGGHDEQYF	NA	TRBV19	TRBJ2-7	TRBD1
TGTGCCAGCAGCTTGGCCCCGGATAGCACAGATACGCAGTATTTT	CASSLAPDSTDTQYF	NA	TRBV5-5	TRBJ2-3	NA